The rows below give T cell receptor beta chains drawn from one sample of a study of T-cell memory formation after mild COVID-19. MiXCR was run by TCRdb on the 5' RACE reads, yielding one entry per CDR3 protein. The sample has around 370,000 distinct CDR3 sequences; over 20% are singletons. The sample taken for sequencing was PBMCs or a T cell subset sorted from them (not recorded which). The origin of the receptors is an adult woman who had mild COVID-19 (a few samples of this study predate the infection). Cell type and time point are not known. The CDR3 runs from the conserved cysteine through the conserved F or W. The D gene is left open where the match is weak. For some rows the clone size is stated as once, few or many, or as a class when expanded; others skip it.

TRBV12-3/TRBV12-4	.	TRBJ1-5	.	TGTGCCAGCAGTGAGCGGACAGTTAGCAATCAGCCCCAGCATTTT	CASSERTVSNQPQHF
TRBV20-1	.	TRBJ2-2	.	TGCAGTGCTCCCCAGGTTCAGAATGTCGGGGAGCTGTTTTTT	CSAPQVQNVGELFF
TRBV19	.	TRBJ1-1	.	TGTGCCAGTAGTACGTCGGTACGCCGAGGGGACACTGAAGCTTTCTTT	CASSTSVRRGDTEAFF
TRBV18	.	TRBJ2-7	TRBD1	TGTGCCAGCTCACCCCGCTTAACAGGGGGACCCTCCTACGAGCAGTACTTC	CASSPRLTGGPSYEQYF
TRBV7-7	.	TRBJ2-7	TRBD1	TGTGCCAGCAGCTTAGGACAGGGGGCTATCTACGAGCAGTACTTC	CASSLGQGAIYEQYF
TRBV9	few	TRBJ2-2	.	TGTGCCAGCAGCGTAGAAGGGACACCTACCGGGGAGCTGTTTTTT	CASSVEGTPTGELFF
TRBV13	.	TRBJ2-1	TRBD1	TGTGCCAGCAGCTCCAGGGGGTTGCAGCAGTTCTTC	CASSSRGLQQFF
TRBV4-2	few	TRBJ2-2	.	TGTGCCAGCAGCCCAGCCTTTTCGACTGGAACCGGGGAGCTGTTTTTT	CASSPAFSTGTGELFF
TRBV29-1	few	TRBJ2-3	.	TGCAGCGTTGAAGGACGGGAGGGGGCCACAGATACGCAGTATTTT	CSVEGREGATDTQYF
TRBV12-3/TRBV12-4	.	TRBJ2-6	TRBD1	TGTGCCAGCAGCAAAGACAGGGCTGGGGCCAACGTCCTGACTTTC	CASSKDRAGANVLTF
TRBV19	.	TRBJ2-1	.	TGTGCCAGTAAGTTTAGCGCGAACGCAAAAGCCTACAATGAGCAGTTCTTC	CASKFSANAKAYNEQFF
TRBV9	.	TRBJ1-1	.	TGTGCCAGCAGCGTAGGGTCCTCTTCCACTGAAGCTTTCTTT	CASSVGSSSTEAFF
TRBV7-3	few	TRBJ2-1	TRBD2	TGTGCCAGCAGCTTACTCTCAGCGGGGGCCACCTACAATGAGCAGTTCTTC	CASSLLSAGATYNEQFF
TRBV6-2/TRBV6-3	few	TRBJ2-3	.	TGTGCCAGCAGTAACTCAGATACGCAGTATTTT	CASSNSDTQYF
TRBV3-1	few	TRBJ1-1	.	TGTGCCAGCAGAAACAGCGGCGGGGGCACTGAAGCTTTCTTT	CASRNSGGGTEAFF
TRBV5-1	.	TRBJ2-7	TRBD1	TGCGCCAGCAGCCCCGGACAGGGGGCGCGTGAGCAGTACTTC	CASSPGQGAREQYF
TRBV3-1	.	TRBJ1-2	.	TGTGCCAGCAGCCAAGATTCGGCCTCCGGTGGCTACACCTTC	CASSQDSASGGYTF
TRBV29-1	few	TRBJ1-1	.	TGCAGCGGCGCAGTGGACACGGTGAACACTGAAGCTTTCTTT	CSGAVDTVNTEAFF
TRBV7-8	few	TRBJ2-5	.	TGTGCCAGCACCTTCGGGGGAGAGACCCAGTACTTC	CASTFGGETQYF
TRBV5-1	.	TRBJ2-7	.	TGCGCCAGCAGCTTGCTACTAGAGACATACGAGCAGTACTTC	CASSLLLETYEQYF
TRBV21-1	.	TRBJ1-2	.	TGTGCCAGCAGCGCTGCACTCCGGGGGCGCGAGACCGGCTACACCTTC	CASSAALRGRETGYTF
TRBV14	.	TRBJ1-1	.	TGTGCCAGCAGCCAAGATCTAGGGGAATTGAACACTGAAGCTTTCTTT	CASSQDLGELNTEAFF
TRBV27	.	TRBJ2-6	.	TGTGCCAGCAGTTTGGGAAAGTACTCTGGGGCCAACGTCCTGACTTTC	CASSLGKYSGANVLTF
TRBV7-8	.	TRBJ1-1	.	TGTGCCAGCAGCCTGGAACTCAGGGCGAACACTGAAGCTTTCTTT	CASSLELRANTEAFF
TRBV14	few	TRBJ1-1	.	TGTGCCAGCAGCCGCCTTAAACCGGGACATAACACTGAAGCTTTCTTT	CASSRLKPGHNTEAFF
TRBV29-1	few	TRBJ2-7	.	TGCAGCGTTGCCTTGACAAGCCCAAACTACGAGCAGTACTTC	CSVALTSPNYEQYF
TRBV7-6	.	TRBJ1-1	.	TGTGCCAGCAGCTTAGAAGGAGTCCCGAACACTGAAGCTTTCTTT	CASSLEGVPNTEAFF
TRBV30	few	TRBJ2-7	TRBD1	TGTGCCTTGGCAGGGGGAGTTACCTACGAGCAGTACTTC	CALAGGVTYEQYF
TRBV11-3	.	TRBJ1-6	.	TGTGCCAGCAGCTCCGACGGAGTGCGGGGATCACCCCTCCACTTT	CASSSDGVRGSPLHF
TRBV25-1	.	TRBJ1-2	.	TGTGCCAGCAGTGACGGCTCAAGATTCGGCTACACCTTC	CASSDGSRFGYTF
TRBV30	few	TRBJ2-7	TRBD2	TGTGCCGGGACCGGGGGGGACCCGGGCTACGAGCAGTACTTC	CAGTGGDPGYEQYF
TRBV20-1	.	TRBJ1-5	.	TGCAGTGCTAGCAGGGGATTCAATCAGCCCCAGCATTTT	CSASRGFNQPQHF
TRBV19	.	TRBJ2-3	TRBD2	TGTGCCAGTAGTATATCCTATGCGGGAGGTCGAGATACGCAGTATTTT	CASSISYAGGRDTQYF
TRBV20-1	.	TRBJ2-7	.	TGCAGTGCTAGAGATAGGTTGGGAACCTACGAGCAGTACTTC	CSARDRLGTYEQYF
TRBV7-9	.	TRBJ2-3	.	TGTGCCAGCATGCCAGGCACAGATACGCAGTATTTT	CASMPGTDTQYF
TRBV6-5	many	TRBJ2-1	TRBD2	TGTGCCAGCAGTTACGGTATTGTTAGCGGGAGTTACAATGAGCAGTTCTTC	CASSYGIVSGSYNEQFF
TRBV6-2/TRBV6-3	many	TRBJ2-1	.	TGTGCCAGCAGTTACTCAGGCGGGTTATACAATGAGCAGTTCTTC	CASSYSGGLYNEQFF
TRBV29-1	.	TRBJ1-1	.	TGCAGCGTTGCTCCCCCGCAGGGTGAAGCTTTCTTT	CSVAPPQGEAFF
TRBV20-1	.	TRBJ2-3	.	TGCAGTGCTAGCGGGACTCCAGATACGCAGTATTTT	CSASGTPDTQYF
TRBV4-2	.	TRBJ2-3	TRBD2	TGTGCCAGCAGCTTGAAACTAGCGGGGGGGCCAGATACGCAGTATTTT	CASSLKLAGGPDTQYF
TRBV5-6	.	TRBJ1-1	TRBD1	TGTGCCAGCAGCTGGGGACAGGCGAACACTGAAGCTTTCTTT	CASSWGQANTEAFF
TRBV12-3/TRBV12-4	.	TRBJ2-7	.	TGTGCCAGCAGTTGGGGTGTCGACGAGCAGTACTTC	CASSWGVDEQYF
TRBV7-2	few	TRBJ1-4	.	TGTGCCAGCAGCCTGGGACAAGCAACTAATGAAAAACTGTTTTTT	CASSLGQATNEKLFF
TRBV7-3	few	TRBJ1-6	.	TGTGCCAGCGGGTACGATTCACCCCTCCACTTT	CASGYDSPLHF
TRBV27	few	TRBJ1-1	.	TGTGCCAGCAGTATCCGAGGCCAGGGGAAGACTGAAGCTTTCTTT	CASSIRGQGKTEAFF
TRBV5-6	.	TRBJ1-1	.	TGTGCCAGCAGCTTGAGGCGGGAGTTGGCTTTCTTT	CASSLRRELAFF
TRBV3-1	once	TRBJ2-3	TRBD2	TGTGCCAGCAGCCAAGAGATTAGCGGGGTAGGGCGGTATTTT	CASSQEISGVGRYF
TRBV2	few	TRBJ2-1	.	TGTGCCAGCAGTGAAGGCTGGCACAATGAGCAGTTCTTC	CASSEGWHNEQFF
TRBV7-9	.	TRBJ2-2	TRBD2	TGTGCCAGCAGCTCGGAGCGGGAGCGCACCGGGGAGCTGTTTTTT	CASSSERERTGELFF
TRBV12-3/TRBV12-4	few	TRBJ2-3	.	TGTGCCAGCAGCCGCACCGGGACAGCGGGAGATACGCAGTATTTT	CASSRTGTAGDTQYF
TRBV20-1	.	TRBJ2-1	.	TGCAGTGCCCCAGCCCTAGGCTCGGAGTTCTTC	CSAPALGSEFF
TRBV18	.	TRBJ2-1	.	TGTGCCAGCTCACCGAGGGCAGCCTACAATGAGCAGTTCTTC	CASSPRAAYNEQFF
TRBV19	many	TRBJ1-5	TRBD1	TGTGCCAGTAGTATATGGACAGGGGATCAGCCCCAGCATTTT	CASSIWTGDQPQHF
TRBV18	.	TRBJ2-3	.	TGTGCCAGCTCCCCACTCGCGGAAACAGATACGCAGTATTTT	CASSPLAETDTQYF
TRBV9	.	TRBJ2-2	.	TGTGCCAGCAGCCCCACAGGGGAAAGGAGGGCCGGGGAGCTGTTTTTT	CASSPTGERRAGELFF